This T cell receptor beta chain derives from a study of radiation and T cells in renal cell carcinoma. Trimming stripped 0 bases from V and 0 bases from J, with 9 bases between. CDR1 is SGHTA and CDR2 is FQGNSA in the germline V gene. CDR3 length equals 16 residues. Assay used: immunoSEQ multiplex PCR; TCRdb lists only in-frame clones, some missing. This table has roughly 130,000 clones, around nine tenths appearing once. Documented time point: baseline pretreatment blood. Treatment specified: 15 Gy SBRT to primary tumor, nephrectomy 4 weeks later. This sequence joins TRBV7-2 and TRBJ2-1; D might be TRBD1 or TRBD2, each matching 6 bases. This receptor was obtained from a woman aged 50 to 60 with renal cell carcinoma. The sample consisted of blood, taken from a patient whose treatment included radiotherapy and nephrectomy. DNA of the CDR3: TGTGCCAGCAGCTTAGCGTCGGGGGCCTCCTACAATGAGCAGTTCTTC. It yields the protein CASSLASGASYNEQFF.